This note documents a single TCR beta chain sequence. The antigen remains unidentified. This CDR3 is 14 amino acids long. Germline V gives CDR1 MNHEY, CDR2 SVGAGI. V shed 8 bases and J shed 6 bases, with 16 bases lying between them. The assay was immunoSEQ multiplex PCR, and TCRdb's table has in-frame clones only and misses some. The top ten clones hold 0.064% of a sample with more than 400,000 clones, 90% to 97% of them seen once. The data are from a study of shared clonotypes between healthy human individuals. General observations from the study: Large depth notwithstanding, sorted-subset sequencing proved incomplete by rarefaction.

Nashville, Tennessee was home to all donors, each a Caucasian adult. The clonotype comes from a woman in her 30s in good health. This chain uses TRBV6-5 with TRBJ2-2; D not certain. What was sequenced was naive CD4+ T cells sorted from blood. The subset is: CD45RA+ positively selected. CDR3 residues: CASFLSQLPGELFF. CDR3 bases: TGTGCCAGCTTTTTGTCACAGCTCCCCGGGGAGCTGTTTTTT.